This entry is about one TCR beta chain. Its antigen specificity is not known. No much larger clone exists at a distance of one base, and base qualities are not known. The sample originates from a study of beta chain features in type 1 diabetes (dated by TCRdb to the late 2010s). Background on the whole study: Mean age, gender distribution, total cell number and subset yield did not differ between patients and healthy donors. A total of roughly 100 million sorted cells were examined across all samples, and RNA yield correlated strongly with the number of cells per subset. Regulatory and stem cell-like memory subsets were isolated from only 8 patients and roughly eight healthy donors, whereas naive and central memory subsets came from all 30 or so donors. The study compared the TCRB repertoires of sorted circulating CD4+ T cell subsets in recently diagnosed type 1 diabetes patients with those in matched healthy donors.

Looking up the germline V gene yields CDR1 SGDLS and CDR2 YYNGEE. The CDR3 holds 14 amino acids from the cysteine to the phenylalanine. Here the CDR3 DNA is all that survives: 42 bases in frame from base 1. V is cut by 0 bases and J by 7 bases, and the space between the germline ends is 8 bases. Each donor gave one peripheral blood draw, averaging approximately 120 mL, which was collected into heparinised tubes. A BD FACSAria II was used to sort naive, central memory, regulatory and stem cell-like memory CD4+ T cells with a panel that included CD45RO, CCR7, CD25, CD127, CD95 and CD27. All sorted populations exceeded 95% purity. PBMCs were separated immediately by Lymphoprep density gradient centrifugation and were stained directly, without being cultured. So that batch effects would be minimized, each experiment stained and sorted samples in pairs, pairing one healthy donor with one patient. Overall results and qualifications from the work: A moderate but significant shortening of TCRB CDR3 length was observed in type 1 diabetes patients in all four CD4+ subsets. Sequencing cDNA rather than genomic DNA could over-represent highly expressing activated cells, although activation and CD3 levels did not differ between groups. Because the HLA sub-analyses included only small numbers of individuals, any influence of HLA type on TCRB rearrangement was left unresolved. At VDJ recombination sites, patients with type 1 diabetes made fewer insertions and deleted more nucleotides, a pattern implying thymic rearrangement abnormalities. PCR might favor shorter templates, but patient and control samples were amplified and corrected together, so any skew would affect both groups equally. Naive, central memory and regulatory TCRB repertoires appeared to be more alike among patients than among healthy donors.

The High Capacity cDNA Reverse Transcription Kit was used to reverse transcribe all of the isolated RNA, meaning that expressed TCRB transcripts were what got sequenced. Deep immunoSEQ sequencing was applied to naive, central memory and regulatory T cell samples, giving an average of roughly 3.3 million total reads per sample. Sorted cells were lysed in RLT buffer, and RNA was extracted using DNase-treated RNeasy Micro or Mini kits according to cell number. Each cell subset was processed on its own to prevent cross-contamination, while patient and healthy donor samples were processed together. Using the immunoSEQ multiplex PCR, TCRB sequences were amplified from cDNA into 87-bp fragments spanning the CDR3 region. Sequencing of the amplicons was performed on the Illumina HiSeq platform. Regarding the original processing steps: Synthetic template baselines were used to correct PCR bias computationally, reads within Hamming distance 2 were collapsed, and singletons that could not be merged were discarded. By aligning reads against IMGT, V, D and J genes, CDR3 length, and insertions or deletions at six rearrangement sites were assigned. Within each subset, clonotype counts were normalized to sorted cell number, and only after that were true diversity and Gini coefficients computed with the tcR R package. The overlap coefficient, calculated on TCRB nucleotide sequences, was used to measure repertoire sharing. Out-of-frame TCRB sequences from naive cells were analyzed as a proxy for the pre-selection repertoire. TCRdb re-hosts the immuneACCESS table, in-frame sequences only. Its copies lack some clones; in the studies checked, an unresolved V gene accounts for under half of them, and the cause for the rest is not known. V, J and clone size reflect that table, while D and trimming were determined from the DNA. The sample table records under 250,000 clones; 11% to 15% of these occur just once. The ten largest account for about 0.024% of the sample.

The chain couples TRBV9 to TRBJ1-6, with the D gene not clear enough to name. The receptor was isolated from a woman aged 40-49 years in good health. The sequenced sample was naive CD4+ T cells from blood. What this sample's cell subset or site label stands for: true naive CD4+ T cells. The DNA sequence follows: TGTGCCAGCAGCGTAGATGAGAGGAATTCACCCCTCCACTTT. Its translation reads: CASSVDERNSPLHF.